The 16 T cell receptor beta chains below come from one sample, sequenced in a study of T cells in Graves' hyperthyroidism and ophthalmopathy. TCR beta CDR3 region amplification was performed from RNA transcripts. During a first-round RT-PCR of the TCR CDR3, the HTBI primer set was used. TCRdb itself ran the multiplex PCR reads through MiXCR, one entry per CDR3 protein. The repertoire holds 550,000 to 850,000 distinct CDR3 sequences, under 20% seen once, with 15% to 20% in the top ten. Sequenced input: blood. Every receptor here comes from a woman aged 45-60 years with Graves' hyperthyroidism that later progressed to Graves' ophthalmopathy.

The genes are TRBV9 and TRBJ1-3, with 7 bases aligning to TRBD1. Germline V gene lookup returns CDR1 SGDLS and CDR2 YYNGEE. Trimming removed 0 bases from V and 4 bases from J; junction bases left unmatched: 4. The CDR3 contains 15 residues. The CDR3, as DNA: TGTGCCAGCAGCGTAGAGGGGGCGGAAGGAAACACCATATATTTT. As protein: CASSVEGAEGNTIYF.

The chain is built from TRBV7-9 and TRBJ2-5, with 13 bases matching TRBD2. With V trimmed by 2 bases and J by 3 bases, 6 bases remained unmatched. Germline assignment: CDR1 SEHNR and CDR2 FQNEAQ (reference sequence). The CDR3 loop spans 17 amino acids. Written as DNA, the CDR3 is TGTGCCAGCAGCTTATTACGACTAGCGGGGGGTGAAGAGACCCAGTACTTC. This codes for CASSLLRLAGGEETQYF.

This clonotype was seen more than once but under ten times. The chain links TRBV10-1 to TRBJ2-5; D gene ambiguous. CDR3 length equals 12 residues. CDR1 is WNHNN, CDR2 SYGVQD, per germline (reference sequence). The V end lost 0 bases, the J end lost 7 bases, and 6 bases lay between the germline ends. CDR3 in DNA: TGCGCCAGCAGTGAGTCGACGGGGACCCAGTACTTC. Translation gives CASSESTGTQYF.

CDR3 in DNA: TGTGCCAGCAGGCTAATTATGAACACTGAAGCTTTCTTT. It specifies CASRLIMNTEAFF. V is TRBV2 and J is TRBJ1-1, with D unclear. The CDR3 totals 13 residues. Germline V gene data show CDR1 as SNHLY and CDR2 as FYNNEI. V dropped 6 bases and J dropped 0 bases, with 8 bases sitting between them.

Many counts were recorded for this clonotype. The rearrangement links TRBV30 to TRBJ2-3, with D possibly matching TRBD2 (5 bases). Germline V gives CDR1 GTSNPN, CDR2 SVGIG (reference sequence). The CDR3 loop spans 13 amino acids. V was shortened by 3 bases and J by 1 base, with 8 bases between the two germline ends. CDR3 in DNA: TGTGCCTGGAGAGAGAGGGGCACAGATACGCAGTATTTT. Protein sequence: CAWRERGTDTQYF.

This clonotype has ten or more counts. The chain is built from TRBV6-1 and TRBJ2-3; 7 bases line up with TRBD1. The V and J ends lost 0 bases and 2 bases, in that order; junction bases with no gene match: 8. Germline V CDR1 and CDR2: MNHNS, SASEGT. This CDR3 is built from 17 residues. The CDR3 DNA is TGTGCCAGCAGTGAAGCGCTCGGGACAGCGACCACAGATACGCAGTATTTT. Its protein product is CASSEALGTATTDTQYF.

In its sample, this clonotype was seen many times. The CDR3 DNA sequence: TGCAGTGCTAGAGATGTTAAGGGGAACACCGGGGAGCTGTTTTTT. This translates into CSARDVKGNTGELFF. The gene calls are TRBV20-1 and TRBJ2-2; no reliable D call. CDR1 is DFQATT, CDR2 SNEGSKA, per germline (reference sequence). Trimming took 0 bases from V and 1 from J, leaving 9 bases between them. The CDR3 is made up of 15 amino acids.

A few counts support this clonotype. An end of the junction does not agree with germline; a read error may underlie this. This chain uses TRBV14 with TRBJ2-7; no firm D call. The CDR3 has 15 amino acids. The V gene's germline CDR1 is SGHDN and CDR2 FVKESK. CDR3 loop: CANSQPGQVGVSQYF. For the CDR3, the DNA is TGTGCCAACAGCCAACCGGGTCAGGTCGGAGTGTCGCAGTACTTC.

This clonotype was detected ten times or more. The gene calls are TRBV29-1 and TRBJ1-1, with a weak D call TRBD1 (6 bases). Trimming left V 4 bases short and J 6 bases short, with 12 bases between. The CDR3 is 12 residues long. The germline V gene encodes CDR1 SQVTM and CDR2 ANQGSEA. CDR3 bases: TGCAGCGTTGGTAGGGAGGGGGCTGAAGCTTTCTTT. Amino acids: CSVGREGAEAFF.

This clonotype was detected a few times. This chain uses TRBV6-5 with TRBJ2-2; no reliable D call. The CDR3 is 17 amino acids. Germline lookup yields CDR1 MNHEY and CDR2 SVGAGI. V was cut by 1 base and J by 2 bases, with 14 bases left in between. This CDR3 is CASSYYRTDGNTGELFF. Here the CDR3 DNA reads TGTGCCAGCAGTTACTACCGGACGGACGGCAACACCGGGGAGCTGTTTTTT.

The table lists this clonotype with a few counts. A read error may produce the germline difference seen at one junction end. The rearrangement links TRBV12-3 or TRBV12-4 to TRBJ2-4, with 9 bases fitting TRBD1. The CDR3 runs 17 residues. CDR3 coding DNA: TGTGCCAGCAGCCAAACAGGGGGCGCTTCGGCCAAAGACATTCAGTACTTC. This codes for CASSQTGGASAKDIQYF.

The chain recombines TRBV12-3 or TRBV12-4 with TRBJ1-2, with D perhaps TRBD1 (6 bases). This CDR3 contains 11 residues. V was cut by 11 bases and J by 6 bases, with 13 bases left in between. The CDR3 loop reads CAVTGDNGYTF. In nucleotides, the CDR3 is TGTGCCGTGACAGGCGACAATGGCTACACCTTC.

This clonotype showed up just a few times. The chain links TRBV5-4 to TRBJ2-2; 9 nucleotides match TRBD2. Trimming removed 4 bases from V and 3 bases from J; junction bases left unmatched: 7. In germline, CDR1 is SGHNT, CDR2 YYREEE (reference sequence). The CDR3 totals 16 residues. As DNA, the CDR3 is TGTGCCAGCAGCCCGCTAGCGGGAAGTTACACCGGGGAGCTGTTTTTT. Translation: CASSPLAGSYTGELFF.

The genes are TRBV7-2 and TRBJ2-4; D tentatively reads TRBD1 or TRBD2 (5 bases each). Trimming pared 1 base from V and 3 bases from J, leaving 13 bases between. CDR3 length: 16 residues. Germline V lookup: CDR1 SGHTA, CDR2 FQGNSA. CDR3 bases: TGTGCCAGCAGCTTAGAGTCGGGGCCCCTCAAAAACATTCAGTACTTC. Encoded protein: CASSLESGPLKNIQYF.

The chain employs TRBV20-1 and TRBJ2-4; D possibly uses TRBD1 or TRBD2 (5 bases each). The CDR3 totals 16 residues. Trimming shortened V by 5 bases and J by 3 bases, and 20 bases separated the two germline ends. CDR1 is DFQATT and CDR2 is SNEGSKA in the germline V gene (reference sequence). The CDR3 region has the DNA TGCAGTGCTGGCGAGGGAAGGGGATTAGACAAAAACATTCAGTACTTC. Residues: CSAGEGRGLDKNIQYF.

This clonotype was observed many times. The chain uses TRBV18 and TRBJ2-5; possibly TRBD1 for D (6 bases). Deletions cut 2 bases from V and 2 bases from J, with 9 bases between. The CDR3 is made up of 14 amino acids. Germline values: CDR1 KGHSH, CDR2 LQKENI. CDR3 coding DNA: TGTGCCAGCTCACCAGAACAGGGACAAGAGACCCAGTACTTC. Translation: CASSPEQGQETQYF.